This entry concerns a single T cell receptor (beta chain). During active infection, Seattle patients enrolled and were then monitored through disease. V was pared by 0 bases and J by 10 bases, with 15 bases between. The germline CDR1 and CDR2 sequences are SGHVS and FNYEAQ. The CDR3 consists of 15 residues. The data were taken from a study of blood T cell repertoires in COVID-19. The data were produced by immunoSEQ multiplex PCR, yet TCRdb's version contains in-frame clones alone and is incomplete. Among 200,000 to 250,000 clones listed, about 90% were seen once. This TCR was recovered from a man aged 25-45 years with COVID-19, enrolled during active disease. This sequence joins TRBV7-6 and TRBJ1-4, with a possible D match to TRBD1 (6 bases). Material: peripheral blood. The CDR3 DNA reads TGTGCCAGCAGCTTAGCCTGGGGGGGCGCAGGAAAACTGTTTTTT. It is translated as CASSLAWGGAGKLFF.